These T cell receptor beta chains were read from a single sample in a study of CD8 T cells in ankylosing spondylitis. TCRdb called the 5' RACE reads again in MiXCR, with one record for every CDR3 protein. The data hold over 400,000 distinct CDR3 sequences, with around 26% observed a single time. Sequencing was done on a sample of blood, either unsorted or a sorted T cell fraction (not recorded which). The receptors come from a male donor with ankylosing spondylitis. Both conserved end residues are part of each CDR3. The order of the fields is J gene, V gene, D gene, clone size, CDR3 DNA, CDR3 protein. A D gene is named only where the DNA matches it firmly. Rows give clone size only sometimes, using once, few, many, or a class for an expanded clone.

>TRBJ2-7|TRBV2|-|-
TGTGCCAGCATGAGACAAGCCTACGAGCAGTACTTC
CASMRQAYEQYF
>TRBJ1-3|TRBV27|-|once
TGTGCCAGCAGTTTAATTTTCGGAAACACCATATATTTT
CASSLIFGNTIYF
>TRBJ2-3|TRBV5-1|-|-
TGCGCCAGCAGCTGGGAGTCAGATACGCAGTATTTT
CASSWESDTQYF
>TRBJ1-1|TRBV20-1|-|few
TGCAGTGCTAGGAATTTGGAGAACACTGAAGCTTTCTTT
CSARNLENTEAFF
>TRBJ2-3|TRBV24-1|TRBD2|-
TGTGCCACCAGTGATTTTTCGCGGGAGGGCGCAGATACGCAGTATTTT
CATSDFSREGADTQYF
>TRBJ2-4|TRBV12-3/TRBV12-4|-|-
TGTGCCAGCAGCCGGGCCAACCAGGTCATTCAGTACTTC
CASSRANQVIQYF
>TRBJ2-3|TRBV4-1|-|-
TGCGCCAGCAGCCTCCCCAGGGATACGCAGTATTTT
CASSLPRDTQYF
>TRBJ1-5|TRBV7-2|-|-
TGTGCCAGCAGCTTAGATCCGCCCGGCAGCAATCAGCCCCAGCATTTT
CASSLDPPGSNQPQHF
>TRBJ2-5|TRBV20-1|-|-
TGCAGTTCCATCCGGCAGGGCAGAGAGACCCAGTACTTC
CSSIRQGRETQYF
>TRBJ2-5|TRBV18|-|-
TGTGCCAGCTCACCACGGGACACGGGTCTGACCCAGTACTTC
CASSPRDTGLTQYF
>TRBJ2-3|TRBV20-1|-|-
TGCAGTGCTAGTACTAGCTTCGTCACGACAGATACGCAGTATTTT
CSASTSFVTTDTQYF
>TRBJ2-2|TRBV30|TRBD1|-
TGTGCCTGGGACCGGGACAGGGTTACCGGGGAGCTGTTTTTT
CAWDRDRVTGELFF
>TRBJ2-1|TRBV7-2|TRBD2|few
TGTGCCAGCAGCTTAGCGTTGGGGAGGGATGAGCAGTTCTTC
CASSLALGRDEQFF
>TRBJ2-3|TRBV19|-|-
TGTGCCAGTAGTTCGCAGGGCGGCTCAGATACGCAGTATTTT
CASSSQGGSDTQYF
>TRBJ2-7|TRBV20-1|-|few
TGCAGTGCCCCGCGGACTTTTAGCTCCTACGAGCAGTACTTC
CSAPRTFSSYEQYF
>TRBJ2-7|TRBV20-1|TRBD2|-
TGCAGTGCTACCGCTAGCGGAGGCTACGAGCAGTACTTC
CSATASGGYEQYF
>TRBJ2-4|TRBV7-2|-|few
TGTGCCAGCAGCACCCGACATGGAAACATTCAGTACTTC
CASSTRHGNIQYF
>TRBJ2-2|TRBV2|-|few
TGTGCCAGCAGTGACGAGGGGTCCACCGGGGAGCTGTTTTTT
CASSDEGSTGELFF
>TRBJ2-5|TRBV7-2|TRBD2|-
TGTGCCAGCAGCTTAAGAAGCGGGAGGGCCAGGAGAGAGACCCAGTACTTC
CASSLRSGRARRETQYF
>TRBJ2-1|TRBV24-1|TRBD2|few
TGTGCCACCAGTGATTGGGTAGCGGGCAGCTCCTACAATGAGCAGTTCTTC
CATSDWVAGSSYNEQFF
>TRBJ1-5|TRBV10-3|TRBD1|few
TGTGCCATCGGAGGACCGGGACAGGGGGCTTTTCAGCCCCAGCATTTT
CAIGGPGQGAFQPQHF
>TRBJ2-1|TRBV14|-|-
TGTGCCAGCAGCCGTGATACCTACAATGAGCAGTTCTTC
CASSRDTYNEQFF
>TRBJ2-1|TRBV30|TRBD2|few
TGTGCCTGGAGTAACGGACTAGCGGGAGACCTTATGTCCTACAATGAGCAGTTCTTC
CAWSNGLAGDLMSYNEQFF
>TRBJ2-4|TRBV4-2|-|-
TGTGCCAGCAGCCAAGATTCCAGCGGACAAAACATTCAGTACTTC
CASSQDSSGQNIQYF